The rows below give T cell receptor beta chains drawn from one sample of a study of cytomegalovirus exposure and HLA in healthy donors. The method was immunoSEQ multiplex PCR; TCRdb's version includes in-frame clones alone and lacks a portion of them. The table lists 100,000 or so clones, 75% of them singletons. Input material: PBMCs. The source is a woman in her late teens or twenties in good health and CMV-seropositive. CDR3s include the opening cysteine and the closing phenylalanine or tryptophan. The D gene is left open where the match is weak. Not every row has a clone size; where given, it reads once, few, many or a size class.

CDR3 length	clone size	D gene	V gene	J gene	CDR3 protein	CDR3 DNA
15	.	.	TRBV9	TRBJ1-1	CASSLTTGGYTEAFF	TGTGCCAGCAGCCTAACGACCGGAGGATACACTGAAGCTTTCTTT
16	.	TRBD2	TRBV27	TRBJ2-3	CASSLLLAGGHETQYF	TGTGCCAGCAGTTTATTATTAGCGGGAGGGCACGAGACGCAGTATTTT
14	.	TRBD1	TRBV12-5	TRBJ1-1	CASGLDRGSTEAFF	TGTGCTAGTGGTTTGGACAGGGGTTCCACTGAAGCTTTCTTT
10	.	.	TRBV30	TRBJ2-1	CAWSGRGVFF	TGTGCCTGGAGTGGGAGGGGAGTTTTCTTC
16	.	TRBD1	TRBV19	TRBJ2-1	CASTAGQGVSYNEQFF	TGTGCCAGTACCGCAGGACAGGGGGTCTCCTACAATGAGCAGTTCTTC
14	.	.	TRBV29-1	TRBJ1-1	CSVEGRANLGEAFF	TGCAGCGTTGAGGGCAGGGCCAATCTGGGGGAAGCTTTCTTT
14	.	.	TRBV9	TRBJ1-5	CASSVGQGGQPQHF	TGTGCCAGCAGCGTAGGGCAGGGAGGCCAGCCCCAGCATTTT
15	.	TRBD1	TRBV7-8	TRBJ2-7	CASSTHRGAVYEQYF	TGTGCCAGCAGCACGCACAGGGGCGCGGTATACGAGCAGTACTTC
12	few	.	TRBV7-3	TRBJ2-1	CASSSQGNEQFF	TGTGCCAGCAGCTCCCAGGGTAATGAGCAGTTCTTC
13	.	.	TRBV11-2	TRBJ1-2	CASSSGQFYGYTF	TGTGCCAGCAGCTCAGGACAGTTCTATGGCTACACCTTC
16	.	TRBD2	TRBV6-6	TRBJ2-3	CASSYSKAGGPDTQYF	TGTGCCAGCAGTTACTCGAAAGCGGGAGGGCCAGATACGCAGTATTTT
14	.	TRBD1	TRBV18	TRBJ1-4	CASSPGTENEKLFF	TGTGCCAGCTCACCGGGGACAGAGAATGAAAAACTGTTTTTT
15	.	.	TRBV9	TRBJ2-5	CASSVGTTPQETQYF	TGTGCCAGCAGCGTAGGGACTACGCCCCAAGAGACCCAGTACTTC
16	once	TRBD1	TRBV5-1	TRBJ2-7	CASSQSPGQGTYEQYF	TGCGCCAGCAGCCAGTCACCGGGACAGGGGACCTACGAGCAGTACTTC
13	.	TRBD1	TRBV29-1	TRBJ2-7	CSVSSGQGYEQYF	TGCAGCGTTTCCTCTGGACAGGGGTACGAGCAGTACTTC
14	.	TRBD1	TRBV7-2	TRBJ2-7	CASSGTGTPYEQYF	TGTGCCAGCAGCGGGACAGGGACGCCCTACGAGCAGTACTTC
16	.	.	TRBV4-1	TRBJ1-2	CASSQAGLERKYGYTF	TGCGCCAGCAGCCAAGCGGGGTTGGAGAGGAAATATGGCTACACCTTC
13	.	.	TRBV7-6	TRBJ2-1	CASSRDNYNEQFF	TGTGCCAGCAGCCGCGACAACTACAATGAGCAGTTCTTC
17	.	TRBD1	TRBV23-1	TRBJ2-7	CASSRILQGAQDYEQYF	TGCGCCAGCAGTCGTATCTTACAGGGGGCCCAAGACTACGAGCAGTACTTC
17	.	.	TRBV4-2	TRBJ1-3	CASSQDAPDISGNTIYF	TGTGCCAGCAGCCAAGATGCCCCGGACATCTCTGGAAACACCATATATTTT
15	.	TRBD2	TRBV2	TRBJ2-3	CASSRAGSSTDTQYF	TGTGCCAGCAGTCGAGCGGGAAGCAGCACAGATACGCAGTATTTT
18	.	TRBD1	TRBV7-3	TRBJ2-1	CASSLTGSLQGALNEQFF	TGTGCCAGCAGCTTAACGGGATCCCTACAGGGGGCTTTAAATGAGCAGTTCTTC
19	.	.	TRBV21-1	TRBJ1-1	CASSKSRSGAERMNTEAFF	TGTGCCAGCAGCAAATCGAGGTCAGGGGCGGAGAGGATGAACACTGAAGCTTTCTTT
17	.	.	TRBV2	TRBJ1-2	CASSERLVTGKAYGYTF	TGTGCCAGCAGTGAACGTCTCGTAACAGGGAAGGCCTATGGCTACACCTTC
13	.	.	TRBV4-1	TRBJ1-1	CASRPGMNTEAFF	TGCGCCAGCAGGCCGGGTATGAACACTGAAGCTTTCTTT
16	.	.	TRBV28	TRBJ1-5	CASGGGGAGSNQPQHF	TGTGCCAGCGGGGGAGGGGGGGCGGGAAGCAATCAGCCCCAGCATTTT
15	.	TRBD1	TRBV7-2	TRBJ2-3	CASSLGQGVTDTQYF	TGTGCCAGCAGCTTAGGACAGGGGGTGACAGATACGCAGTATTTT
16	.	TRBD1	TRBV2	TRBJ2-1	CASSEVGQVGYNEQFF	TGTGCCAGCAGTGAAGTGGGACAGGTGGGCTACAATGAGCAGTTCTTC
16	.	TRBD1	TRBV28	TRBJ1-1	CASSLLSGTGNTEAFF	TGTGCCAGCAGTTTACTTTCCGGGACAGGGAACACTGAAGCTTTCTTT
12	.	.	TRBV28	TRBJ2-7	CASATGSYEQYF	TGTGCCTCGGCGACAGGTTCCTACGAGCAGTACTTC
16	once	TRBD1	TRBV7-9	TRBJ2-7	CASSIPDRGGSYEQYF	TGTGCCAGCAGCATCCCCGACAGGGGAGGTTCCTACGAGCAGTACTTC
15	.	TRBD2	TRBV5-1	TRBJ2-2	CASSLASGGTGELFF	TGCGCCAGCAGCTTGGCTAGCGGCGGTACCGGGGAGCTGTTTTTT
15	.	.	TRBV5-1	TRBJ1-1	CASSLEGTLNTEAFF	TGCGCCAGCAGCTTGGAAGGGACACTGAACACTGAAGCTTTCTTT
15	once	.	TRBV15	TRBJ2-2	CATSKGLANTGELFF	TGTGCCACCAGCAAGGGACTCGCGAACACCGGGGAGCTGTTTTTT
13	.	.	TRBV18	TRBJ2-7	CASSPGDTYEQYF	TGTGCCAGCTCACCAGGCGACACCTACGAGCAGTACTTC
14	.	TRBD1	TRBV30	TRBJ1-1	CAWSKTGGRTEAFF	TGTGCCTGGAGTAAGACAGGGGGCAGGACTGAAGCTTTCTTT
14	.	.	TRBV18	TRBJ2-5	CASPVGEGEETQYF	TGTGCCAGCCCCGTGGGCGAGGGGGAAGAGACCCAGTACTTC
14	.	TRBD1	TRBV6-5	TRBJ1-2	CASGYRDRDYGYTF	TGTGCCAGCGGATACCGGGACAGAGACTATGGCTACACCTTC
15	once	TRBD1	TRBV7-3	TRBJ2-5	CASSLTGGEEETQYF	TGTGCCAGCAGCCTCACAGGGGGCGAGGAGGAGACCCAGTACTTC
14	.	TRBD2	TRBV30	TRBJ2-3	CAWRLAGVTDTQYF	TGTGCCTGGAGACTAGCGGGAGTGACGGATACGCAGTATTTT
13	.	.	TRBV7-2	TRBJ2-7	CASSTREPYEQYF	TGTGCCAGCAGTACCCGAGAACCATACGAGCAGTACTTC
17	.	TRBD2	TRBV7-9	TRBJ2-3	CASSPSKAGRAADTQYF	TGTGCCAGCAGCCCATCCAAGGCCGGGAGGGCCGCAGATACGCAGTATTTT
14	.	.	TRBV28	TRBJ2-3	CASYSSGIADTQYF	TGTGCCAGTTACAGTTCTGGTATCGCAGATACGCAGTATTTT
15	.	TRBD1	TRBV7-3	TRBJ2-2	CASSLRQGEFGELFF	TGTGCCAGCAGCTTAAGACAGGGGGAGTTCGGGGAGCTGTTTTTT
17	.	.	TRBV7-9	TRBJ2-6	CASSPGGLSSGANVLTF	TGTGCCAGCAGCCCTGGGGGCCTATCCTCTGGGGCCAACGTCCTGACTTTC
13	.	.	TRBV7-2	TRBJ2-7	CASSLTVLGEQYF	TGTGCCAGCAGCCTGACAGTGCTCGGCGAGCAGTACTTC
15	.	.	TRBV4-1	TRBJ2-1	CASSRQGTPYSEQFF	TGCGCCAGCAGCCGGCAAGGGACTCCGTACAGTGAGCAGTTCTTC
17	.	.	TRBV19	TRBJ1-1	CASSITGTQKMNTEAFF	TGTGCCAGTAGTATCACCGGGACTCAAAAAATGAACACTGAAGCTTTCTTT
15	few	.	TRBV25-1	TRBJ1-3	CASSGESSSGNTIYF	TGTGCCAGCAGTGGCGAGTCGAGCTCTGGAAACACCATATATTTT
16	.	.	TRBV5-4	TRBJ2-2	CASSLRSGANTGELFF	TGTGCCAGCAGCTTGAGAAGCGGCGCGAACACCGGGGAGCTGTTTTTT
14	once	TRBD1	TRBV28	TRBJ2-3	CASSLDRAADTQYF	TGTGCCAGCAGTTTAGACAGGGCAGCAGATACGCAGTATTTT
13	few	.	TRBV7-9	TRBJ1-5	CASSLTLGQPQHF	TGTGCCAGCAGCTTAACCCTCGGGCAGCCCCAGCATTTT
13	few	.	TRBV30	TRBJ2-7	CAWRSTLSYEQYF	TGTGCCTGGAGGTCGACACTTTCCTACGAGCAGTACTTC
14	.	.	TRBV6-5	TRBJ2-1	CASSYKGQINEQFF	TGTGCCAGCAGTTACAAGGGACAAATCAATGAGCAGTTCTTC
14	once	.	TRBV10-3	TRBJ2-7	CAIRSNLAPYEQYF	TGTGCCATCCGCTCTAACCTAGCCCCCTACGAGCAGTACTTC
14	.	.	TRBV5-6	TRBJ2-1	CASSLGGEYNEQFF	TGTGCCAGCAGCTTGGGCGGGGAATACAATGAGCAGTTCTTC
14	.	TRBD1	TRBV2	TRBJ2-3	CASEGQGTKDTQYF	TGTGCCAGTGAGGGACAGGGAACGAAAGATACGCAGTATTTT